These 17 T cell receptor beta chains were all obtained from the same sample, sequenced in a study of glioma-infiltrating T cells. Using RNA template, CDR3s of TCR alpha and beta were amplified with iRepertoire arm-PCR. Using its own MiXCR run on the multiplex PCR reads, TCRdb lists one record per CDR3 protein. The table records a few hundred thousand distinct CDR3 sequences, roughly two fifths of them present only once. Source material: glioma tissue, nonneoplastic brain tissue, or PBMCs (not recorded which). Receptors originate from a human donor with low-grade glioma or glioblastoma, undergoing nonglioma brain surgery, or in good health (not recorded which).

This clonotype was seen a few times. The chain employs TRBV27 and TRBJ1-1; TRBD1 is a possible D gene (6 bases). V was pared by 6 bases and J by 7 bases, with 15 bases between. Per germline, CDR1 MNHEY and CDR2 SMNVEV (reference sequence). The CDR3 loop spans 13 amino acids. CDR3 sequence: CASSPPGVGEAFF. DNA of the CDR3: TGTGCCAGCAGCCCCCCAGGGGTAGGTGAAGCTTTCTTT.

Ten or more counts support this clonotype. The V and J genes are TRBV27 and TRBJ2-1; a weak D match, TRBD2 (6 bases). CDR1 is MNHEY, CDR2 SMNVEV, per germline (reference sequence). V gave up 4 bases and J gave up 2 bases, with 9 bases separating them. This CDR3 spans 14 amino acids. The CDR3 bases are TGTGCCAGCAGTTCCGGGACTCCCTACAATGAGCAGTTCTTC. Protein: CASSSGTPYNEQFF.

In its sample, this clonotype was seen many times. The genes are TRBV6-6 and TRBJ1-1; TRBD1 is a possible D gene (6 bases). The CDR3 covers 14 residues. V was shortened by 6 bases and J by 1 base, with 12 bases between the two germline ends. Germline lookup yields CDR1 MNHNY and CDR2 SVGAGI (reference sequence). The CDR3 region has the DNA TGTGCCAGCAGCTATCGGGGACAGAACACTGAAGCTTTCTTT. Translating gives CASSYRGQNTEAFF.

A few counts support this clonotype. V gene TRBV20-1 combines with J gene TRBJ2-1, with TRBD1 identical over 7 bases. CDR1 and CDR2 (germline): DFQATT, SNEGSKA (reference sequence). The trim removed 7 bases at V and 3 bases at J, leaving 6 bases unmatched. CDR3 length equals 13 residues. The CDR3, as DNA: TGCAGTGGACAGGGTCGGTTCTACAATGAGCAGTTCTTC. The encoded protein is CSGQGRFYNEQFF.

This chain connects TRBV6-1 to TRBJ2-7, with no clear D. Trimming took off 6 bases at V and 0 bases at J, with 18 bases between the two ends. The CDR3 consists of 16 residues. The germline V gene has CDR1 MNHNS and CDR2 SASEGT. CDR3 nucleotide sequence: TGTGCCAGCAGCACGGTGTGGGGTCAGAGCTCCTACGAGCAGTACTTC. Translated: CASSTVWGQSSYEQYF.

This chain uses TRBV7-9 with TRBJ2-3, with TRBD1 identical over 7 bases. The CDR3 consists of 15 residues. In germline, CDR1 is SEHNR, CDR2 FQNEAQ (reference sequence). J was trimmed by 2 bases and V by 5 bases; bases with no gene match: 7. The CDR3 nucleotides read TGTGCCAGCAGCCCAGACAGGGACCTCACAGATACGCAGTATTTT. Its translation is CASSPDRDLTDTQYF.

The chain employs TRBV5-1 and TRBJ2-3; 13 positions match TRBD2. V was pared by 3 bases and J by 6 bases, with 7 bases of the junction left unmatched. CDR1 and CDR2 (germline): SGHRS, YFSETQ. The CDR3 covers 16 residues. The CDR3 loop is CASSYRTSGSEDTQYF. The CDR3, as DNA: TGCGCCAGCAGCTATCGGACTAGCGGGAGTGAGGATACGCAGTATTTT.

The chain employs TRBV11-2 and TRBJ2-7; 10 bases match TRBD2. Germline V gives CDR1 SGHAT, CDR2 FQNNGV. CDR3 length: 16 amino acids. After removal of 2 bases from V and 3 bases from J, the junction contained 7 bases not matched to a gene. The CDR3 bases are TGTGCCAGCAGCTTACGGGGACTAGCGTACTGCTACGAGCAGTACTTC. This encodes CASSLRGLAYCYEQYF.

Concerning this clonotype: A much larger clone differs from this one at a single base, so this may be a read error. This chain uses TRBV28 with TRBJ2-5; 14 positions match TRBD2. Germline CDR1 MDHEN, CDR2 SYDVKM. CDR3 length: 19 amino acids. The V segment lost 6 bases and the J segment 0 bases; nucleotides outside the gene matches: 12. The chain's CDR3 is CASSKGLAGASYYQETQYF. The CDR3 DNA is TGTGCCAGCAGCAAGGGACTAGCGGGAGCCAGCTATTACCAAGAGACCCAGTACTTC.

Concerning this clonotype itself: This may be a read error: a much more frequent sequence differs by one nucleotide. V usage is TRBV25-1 and J usage is TRBJ1-3; perhaps TRBD1 as D (6 bases). The CDR3 extends over 15 amino acids. V was trimmed by 7 bases and J by 1 base, leaving 14 bases between them. Germline CDR1 reads MGHDK; CDR2 reads SYGVNS. CDR3 DNA sequence: TGTGCCAGCACCCCGGGGGGCGGATCTGGAAACACCATATATTTT. It yields the protein CASTPGGGSGNTIYF.

For this clonotype: Mismatch with germline at one junction end may stem from a read error. This chain links TRBV7-9 with TRBJ2-1; D not resolved. CDR3 length: 11 amino acids. Germline V gene data show CDR1 as SEHNR and CDR2 as FQNEAQ (reference sequence). In nucleotides, the CDR3 is TGTGGCAGCAGTTCTTACAATGAGCAGTTCTTC. Amino acid sequence: CGSSSYNEQFF.

The chain couples TRBV7-2 to TRBJ1-3, with D possibly TRBD1 on 5 matching bases. In germline, CDR1 is SGHTA, CDR2 FQGNSA. CDR3 size: 17 residues. The ends were cut back, 5 bases at V and 0 bases at J, with 17 bases in the middle. CDR3 coding DNA: TGTGCCAGCAGCACACGAAACAGGCAATACTCTGGAAACACCATATATTTT. This gives the protein CASSTRNRQYSGNTIYF.

Comment on this clonotype: Sequence at one end of the junction differs from germline and may be a read error. The CDR3 sequence: CAGSLVSGGRGNEQFF. DNA of the CDR3: TGTGCCGGCAGCTTAGTCAGTGGCGGGAGGGGGAATGAGCAGTTCTTC. The gene calls are TRBV7-2 and TRBJ2-1, with 9 positions matching TRBD2. Germline V lookup: CDR1 SGHTA, CDR2 FQGNSA. The CDR3 contains 16 residues.

This clonotype showed up just a few times. Here the CDR3 DNA reads TGTGCCAGCACGACCGATGAAAAACTGTTTTTT. Translated: CASTTDEKLFF. The genes are TRBV6-5 and TRBJ1-4; D remains unclear. V lost 7 bases to trimming and J lost 6 bases, with 6 bases between them. The length of the CDR3 is 11 residues. Germline V gene sequence: CDR1 MNHEY, CDR2 SVGAGI.

This chain's CDR3 is CATSRRGLGYTF. Written as DNA, the CDR3 is TGTGCCACCAGTCGCAGGGGCTTAGGCTACACCTTC. This chain connects TRBV24-1 to TRBJ1-2; a weak D match, TRBD1 (6 bases). Trimming cost V 6 bases and J 8 bases, with 12 bases left between them. This CDR3 is 12 amino acids long. Germline V gene lookup returns CDR1 KGHDR and CDR2 SFDVKD.

There are a few counts of this clonotype. Germline is not matched at one junction end, which may reflect a read error. The V gene is TRBV6-6, the J gene TRBJ2-7; D call uncertain. The CDR3 is made up of 17 amino acids. Germline V gene lookup returns CDR1 MNHNY and CDR2 SVGAGI (reference sequence). CDR3 nucleotide sequence: TGTGCCACCAGTGATTTGCTCCAATCCGGGTCGTCCTACGAGCAGTACTTC. Its translation is CATSDLLQSGSSYEQYF.

V and J are TRBV4-3 and TRBJ2-2; TRBD1 might be the D (5 bases). From germline, CDR1 is LGHNA and CDR2 YSLEER. The CDR3 length is 15 residues. Trimming stripped 4 bases from V and 7 bases from J, with 16 bases between. In DNA, the CDR3 is TGCGCCAGCAGCCTCCTCCTGCAGGGAAACGGGGAGCTGTTTTTT. Its protein is CASSLLLQGNGELFF.